This passage covers 22 T cell receptor beta chains from one sample sequenced in a study of OX40 agonist ivuxolimab in advanced cancers. TCRdb keeps only in-frame clones here, not all; method: immunoSEQ multiplex PCR. This repertoire shows nearly 70,000 clones, more than 80% found once; its top ten account for 8% to 10%. The specimen comprised CD4+ or CD8+ T cells sorted from blood, sampled in a trial of the OX40 agonist ivuxolimab. These receptors were obtained from an adult with an advanced solid tumor such as melanoma, head and neck, liver or kidney cancer.

The rearrangement joins TRBV6-5 to TRBJ1-6, with D unresolved. V was trimmed by 7 bases and J by 0 bases, leaving 10 bases between them. This CDR3 comprises 15 residues. Germline V gene data show CDR1 as MNHEY and CDR2 as SVGAGI. CDR3 bases: TGTGCCAGCACTTCCGTCTACTCCTATAATTCACCCCTCCACTTT. This codes for CASTSVYSYNSPLHF.

A single count supports this clone. The rearrangement uses TRBV21-1 and TRBJ1-1. TRBV21-1 counts as a pseudogene. The CDR3 length is 9 residues. The DNA of the CDR3 is TGTGCCAGCAGCGAATTAGCTTTCTTT. It encodes CASSELAFF.

The rearrangement joins TRBV9 to TRBJ2-2; 8 bases match TRBD2. The J segment lost 6 bases and the V segment lost 0 bases, leaving 7 bases of the junction unmatched. This CDR3 is built from 16 residues. Germline loops: CDR1 SGDLS, CDR2 YYNGEE. The DNA for the CDR3 is TGTGCCAGCAGCGTAGAGATTGTCGGGAGGGCCGGGGAGCTGTTTTTT. Protein: CASSVEIVGRAGELFF.

This chain connects TRBV30 to TRBJ1-5; the match to TRBD1 covers 7 bases. The length of the CDR3 is 14 residues. Germline lookup yields CDR1 GTSNPN and CDR2 SVGIG (reference sequence). J gave up 4 bases and V 5 bases, and 8 bases lay outside the gene matches. CDR3 in amino acids: CAWGNRGGNQPQHF. The CDR3 bases are TGTGCCTGGGGGAACAGGGGCGGAAATCAGCCCCAGCATTTT.

The chain joins TRBV5-5 to TRBJ2-5; 10 bases are a match to TRBD2. Unmatched junction bases numbered 16, after V lost 0 bases and J lost 5 bases. The length of the CDR3 is 19 residues. From germline, CDR1 is SGHKS and CDR2 YYEKEE (reference sequence). The CDR3 here is CASSLDWSVLAGVGETQYF. The CDR3 coding sequence is TGTGCCAGCAGCTTGGATTGGTCCGTTCTAGCGGGGGTCGGGGAGACCCAGTACTTC.

This chain connects TRBV9 to TRBJ1-6; D gene uncertain. V lost 4 bases and J lost 0, with 8 bases in between. Looked up from germline, CDR1 is SGDLS and CDR2 is YYNGEE. This CDR3 spans 15 amino acids. Here the CDR3 reads CASSIGNSYNSPLHF. DNA of the CDR3: TGTGCCAGCAGCATAGGGAACTCCTATAATTCACCCCTCCACTTT.

The genes are TRBV7-2 and TRBJ2-2; D unclear. The V and J ends lost 1 base and 4 bases respectively, with 4 bases between them. The germline gives CDR1 SGHTA, CDR2 FQGNSA. The CDR3 contains 13 residues. The CDR3, as DNA: TGTGCCAGCAGCTTAGGACCCACCGGGGAGCTGTTTTTT. Translation gives CASSLGPTGELFF. The full variable domain, completed using reference TRBV7-2 and TRBJ2-2, is GAGVSQSPSNKVTEKGKDVELRCDPISGHTALYWYRQSLGQGLEFLIYFQGNSAPDKSGLPSDRFSAERTGGSVSTLTIQRTQQEDSAVYLCASSLGPTGELFFGEGSRLTVL.

This clone has only one observation. The gene calls are TRBV4-2 and TRBJ1-3, with D perhaps TRBD1 (6 bases). Germline V gives CDR1 LGHNA, CDR2 YNFKEQ. The CDR3 extends over 16 amino acids. V was cut by 0 bases and J by 3 bases, with 12 bases left in between. In nucleotides, the CDR3 is TGTGCCAGCAGCCAAGAGCAGACAGGCCGTGGAAACACCATATATTTT. Residues: CASSQEQTGRGNTIYF.

The genes are TRBV5-1 and TRBJ1-2; D gene uncertain. The CDR3 is made up of 14 amino acids. Between the trimmed V and J ends, which lost 3 bases and 12 bases, there was a span of 21 bases. Germline values: CDR1 SGHRS, CDR2 YFSETQ. The CDR3 DNA reads TGCGCCAGCAGCTCAACCCCGGGTGTATATGGGGACACCTTC. It encodes CASSSTPGVYGDTF.

The CDR3 here is CATRPGTDTYEQYF. The CDR3 nucleotides read TGTGCCACCCGGCCCGGGACAGACACCTACGAGCAGTACTTC. This chain links TRBV10-3 with TRBJ2-7; 7 bases line up with TRBD1. This CDR3 has 14 residues. Germline trimming cut 10 bases from V and 2 bases from J; bases unmatched to any gene: 11. Germline V gene sequence: CDR1 ENHRY, CDR2 SYGVKD.

This chain links TRBV19 with TRBJ1-1; no definite D call. The CDR3 is 16 amino acids. With 7 bases removed from V and 0 bases from J, the gap between germline ends came to 18 bases. Per germline, CDR1 LNHDA and CDR2 SQIVND (reference sequence). This CDR3 reads CASTLRMGPMNTEAFF. CDR3 nucleotide sequence: TGTGCCAGTACTCTTAGGATGGGTCCAATGAACACTGAAGCTTTCTTT.

The chain carries TRBV6-5 and TRBJ1-2, with D uncertain. V lost 5 bases and J lost 2, with 12 bases in between. Germline CDR1 MNHEY, CDR2 SVGAGI. The CDR3 is 14 residues long. CDR3 nucleotide sequence: TGTGCCAGCAGTCTGGCCTCCAGGAACTATGGCTACACCTTC. Translated, it gives CASSLASRNYGYTF.

J is TRBJ2-2 and V is TRBV12-5; 11 bases agree with TRBD1. The CDR3 runs 14 residues. Germline V gene sequence: CDR1 LGHNT, CDR2 FRNRAP. J gave up 7 bases and V 9 bases, and 7 bases lay outside the gene matches. The chain's CDR3 is CASGTGGDIGELFF. The CDR3 DNA follows: TGTGCTAGCGGGACAGGGGGAGATATCGGGGAGCTGTTTTTT. The variable domain in full, with the rest retrieved from reference TRBV12-5 and TRBJ2-2, is DARVTQTPRHKVTEMGQEVTMRCQPILGHNTVFWYRQTMMQGLELLAYFRNRAPLDDSGMPKDRFSAEMPDATLATLKIQPSEPRDSAVYFCASGTGGDIGELFFGEGSRLTVL.

The V gene is TRBV6-6, the J gene TRBJ2-7; D is unclear. The CDR3 has 14 amino acids. V was shortened by 2 bases and J by 1 base, with 9 bases between the two germline ends. In germline, CDR1 is MNHNY, CDR2 SVGAGI (reference sequence). The CDR3 protein is CASSYPGSSYEQYF. DNA of the CDR3: TGTGCCAGCAGTTACCCCGGCAGTTCCTACGAGCAGTACTTC.

This clone was observed once. The genes are TRBV7-8 and TRBJ1-2; D is uncertain. Per the germline V gene, CDR1 is SGHVS and CDR2 is FQNEAQ. V shed 1 base and J shed 3 bases, with 6 bases lying between them. This CDR3 is 13 amino acids long. For the CDR3, the DNA is TGTGCCAGCAGCTTAGGACTCTACTATGGCTACACCTTC. Translated, it gives CASSLGLYYGYTF.

The V gene is TRBV28, the J gene TRBJ1-1; 12 bases agree with TRBD1. In germline, CDR1 is MDHEN, CDR2 SYDVKM. Trimming took 6 bases from V and 2 from J; bases not matched to a gene: 4. The CDR3 covers 15 residues. The CDR3 nucleotides read TGTGCCAGCAGGGGACAGGGGGCGGGAAACACTGAAGCTTTCTTT. Its translation is CASRGQGAGNTEAFF. Supplemented by reference TRBV28 and TRBJ1-1, the full variable domain reads DVKVTQSSRYLVKRTGEKVFLECVQDMDHENMFWYRQDPGLGLRLIYFSYDVKMKEKGDIPEGYSVSREKKERFSLILESASTNQTSMYLCASRGQGAGNTEAFFGQGTRLTVV.

The chain couples TRBV7-2 to TRBJ1-5, with a tentative D call TRBD1 (6 bases). V shed 3 bases and J shed 6 bases, with 9 bases lying between them. CDR1 is SGHTA and CDR2 is FQGNSA in the germline V gene. The CDR3 consists of 13 residues. The CDR3, as DNA: TGTGCCAGCAGCTTCCAGGACAGTCAGCCCCAGCATTTT. Encoded protein: CASSFQDSQPQHF.

The chain links TRBV20-1 to TRBJ1-3; a weak D match, TRBD1 (6 bases). V lost 6 bases and J lost 4, with 7 bases in between. Germline assignment: CDR1 DFQATT and CDR2 SNEGSKA (reference sequence). The CDR3 extends over 11 amino acids. CDR3 DNA: TGCAGTGCGCAGGGGGGAAACACCATATATTTT. Translating it yields CSAQGGNTIYF.

This clone has more than one count but fewer than ten. This chain links TRBV18 with TRBJ2-1, with D possibly TRBD1 on 6 matching bases. V was pared by 3 bases and J by 7 bases, with 10 bases between. CDR1 is KGHSH, CDR2 LQKENI, per germline. The CDR3 spans 13 residues. CDR3: CASSPGARNEQFF. CDR3 bases: TGTGCCAGCTCACCGGGGGCTCGGAATGAGCAGTTCTTC.

This chain links TRBV5-1 with TRBJ2-5; possibly TRBD1 or TRBD2 for D (5 bases each). This CDR3 spans 13 amino acids. V lost 4 bases and J 5 bases, leaving 12 bases between the germline ends. CDR1 and CDR2 from the germline V gene are SGHRS and YFSETQ. The CDR3 region has the DNA TGCGCCAGCAGCCTAGGGGAGACGGAGACCCAGTACTTC. It is translated as CASSLGETETQYF.

The chain has TRBV7-2 and TRBJ2-5; maybe TRBD2 (6 bases). The J call may be faulty, since TRBJ2-7 better matches the DNA end. This CDR3 region has 14 residues. Germline V gene lookup returns CDR1 SGHTA and CDR2 FQGNSA. The CDR3 coding sequence is TGTGCCAGCAGCTTAGCGGCGGGGAACTACGAGCAGTACTTC. Translated: CASSLAAGNYEQYF.

The table lists this clone with a few counts. This chain links TRBV7-3 with TRBJ1-2; D gene uncertain. V was trimmed by 4 bases and J by 8 bases, leaving 14 bases between them. The CDR3 extends over 13 amino acids. Germline V gene data show CDR1 as SGHTA and CDR2 as FQGTGA. For the CDR3, the DNA is TGTGCCAGCAGCTCCTCCTTGCTGAGCGGCTACACCTTC. This sequence encodes CASSSSLLSGYTF.